The 17 T cell receptor beta chains presented below share a single source sample, sequenced in a study of shared clonotypes between healthy human individuals. Method: immunoSEQ multiplex PCR; TCRdb's copy keeps in-frame clones and lacks some. Found here are hundreds of thousands of clones, 90% to 97% of them singletons; the top ten hold about 0.12%. Terminally differentiated effector memory CD45RA+ cells were excluded by CCR7 positive selection of CD45RO-negative cells. The sample comprised naive CD8+ T cells sorted from blood. The source is a woman aged 25 to 39 in good health.

This chain links TRBV27 with TRBJ2-2; D may match TRBD1 or TRBD2 (5 bases each). V lost 3 bases and J lost 2, with 13 bases in between. The CDR3 covers 16 residues. Germline values: CDR1 MNHEY, CDR2 SMNVEV (reference sequence). The DNA of the CDR3 is TGTGCCAGCAGTTTGCTCGGGGCCGATAACACCGGGGAGCTGTTTTTT. Its translation is CASSLLGADNTGELFF.

Of note for this clone: Additional DNA sequences in this sample encode the identical CDR3. This chain connects TRBV5-1 to TRBJ2-7; D uncertain. Between the trimmed V and J ends, which lost 0 bases and 2 bases, there was a span of 6 bases. The CDR3 extends over 13 amino acids. Germline lookup yields CDR1 SGHRS and CDR2 YFSETQ. In nucleotides, the CDR3 is TGCGCCAGCAGCTTGGTTCCAGCCTACGAGCAGTACTTC. This translates into CASSLVPAYEQYF.

The V and J genes are TRBV13 and TRBJ2-5; D not resolved. There are 13 residues in the CDR3. CDR1 and CDR2 (germline): PRHDT, FYEKMQ (reference sequence). V lost 5 bases to trimming and J lost 5 bases, with 12 bases between them. CDR3 sequence (DNA): TGTGCCAGCAGCCCGGTTGGTGCCGAGACCCAGTACTTC. Translating it yields CASSPVGAETQYF. The whole variable domain, filled in from reference TRBV13 and TRBJ2-5, reads AAGVIQSPRHLIKEKRETATLKCYPIPRHDTVYWYQQGPGQDPQFLISFYEKMQSDKGSIPDRFSAQQFSDYHSELNMSSLELGDSALYFCASSPVGAETQYFGPGTRLLVL.

This clone was detected only once. The chain combines TRBV30 with TRBJ1-5; D not resolved. This CDR3 is built from 15 residues. V lost 0 bases and J lost 1, with 10 bases in between. CDR1 is GTSNPN, CDR2 SVGIG, per germline (reference sequence). DNA for the CDR3: TGTGCCTGGAGTGTCGGAGGTAGCAGCAATCAGCCCCAGCATTTT. Protein: CAWSVGGSSNQPQHF.

CDR3 DNA: TGTGCCAGTAGTAGCCTAGCGGGAGTCAGCAATGAGCAGTTCTTC. Its protein product is CASSSLAGVSNEQFF. The rearrangement uses TRBV19 and TRBJ2-1; 10 nucleotides match TRBD2. Germline lookup yields CDR1 LNHDA and CDR2 SQIVND (reference sequence). The CDR3 spans 15 residues. V lost 4 bases, J lost 6 bases, and 6 bases stayed unmatched.

This chain connects TRBV28 to TRBJ2-6; D gene unclear. The CDR3 has 14 residues. V was pared by 7 bases and J by 0 bases, with 7 bases between. Germline CDR1 and CDR2: MDHEN and SYDVKM. This CDR3 is CASTPLSGANVLTF. CDR3 in DNA: TGTGCCAGCACCCCGCTCTCTGGGGCCAACGTCCTGACTTTC.

The chain has TRBV7-8 and TRBJ2-2; D is possibly TRBD1 or TRBD2 (5 bases each). Germline CDR1 and CDR2: SGHVS and FQNEAQ. Deletions cut 2 bases from V and 4 bases from J, with 8 bases between. CDR3 length equals 14 residues. CDR3 protein: CASSLTGPTGELFF. The CDR3 DNA reads as TGTGCCAGCAGCTTAACGGGACCCACCGGGGAGCTGTTTTTT.

Only one count was recorded for this clone. The CDR3 coding sequence is TGTGCCAGCAGCGAGGGGACTACACCGTCAGGGCCCTACAATGAGCAGTTCTTC. Residues: CASSEGTTPSGPYNEQFF. The rearrangement links TRBV27 to TRBJ2-1; 7 bases match TRBD2. This CDR3 is built from 18 residues. Trimming cost V 6 bases and J 2 bases; bases outside gene matches: 16. The germline V gene encodes CDR1 MNHEY and CDR2 SMNVEV (reference sequence).

The CDR3 loop is CASSLSPENEKLFF. In nucleotides, the CDR3 is TGTGCCAGCAGCCTCTCTCCCGAGAATGAAAAACTGTTTTTT. The rearrangement joins TRBV5-4 to TRBJ1-4; unclear D gene. The CDR3 totals 14 residues. The V and J ends lost 4 bases and 5 bases respectively, with 12 bases between them. Germline V lookup: CDR1 SGHNT, CDR2 YYREEE (reference sequence). Variable domain in full (rest from reference TRBV5-4 and TRBJ1-4): ETGVTQSPTHLIKTRGQQVTLRCSSQSGHNTVSWYQQALGQGPQFIFQYYREEENGRGNFPPRFSGLQFPNYSSELNVNALELDDSALYLCASSLSPENEKLFFGSGTQLSVL.

This clone was counted once. V usage is TRBV9 and J usage is TRBJ1-2; D gene uncertain. Germline CDR1 and CDR2: SGDLS and YYNGEE. Trimming pared 3 bases from V and 4 bases from J, leaving 16 bases between. CDR3 length equals 15 residues. The CDR3 coding sequence is TGTGCCAGCAGCGGAAACCGGGATTTCTTCTATGGCTACACCTTC. This gives the protein CASSGNRDFFYGYTF.

With respect to this clone: Within the sample, other DNA sequences also encode this same CDR3. The chain joins TRBV28 to TRBJ2-7; TRBD1 matches at 9 bases. Germline CDR1 is MDHEN and CDR2 is SYDVKM. This CDR3 contains 14 residues. The V segment lost 4 bases and the J segment 1 base; nucleotides outside the gene matches: 2. Here the CDR3 reads CASSSGTGSYEQYF. The CDR3 nucleotides are TGTGCCAGCAGTTCCGGGACAGGGTCCTACGAGCAGTACTTC.

This chain links TRBV27 with TRBJ1-1; D is unclear. Per germline, CDR1 MNHEY and CDR2 SMNVEV (reference sequence). Between the trimmed V and J ends, which lost 2 bases and 4 bases, there was a span of 5 bases. CDR3 size: 12 residues. CDR3 nucleotide sequence: TGTGCCAGCAGTTTAGTGGGCACTGAAGCTTTCTTT. Its protein product is CASSLVGTEAFF.

V gene TRBV5-4 combines with J gene TRBJ1-2; 8 bases align to TRBD1. This CDR3 contains 16 residues. The ends lost 3 bases at V and 4 bases at J; junction bases unmatched: 11. Germline CDR1 SGHNT, CDR2 YYREEE (reference sequence). CDR3 sequence: CASSSTQDRAGYGYTF. The CDR3 DNA is TGTGCCAGCAGCTCTACCCAGGACAGGGCTGGCTATGGCTACACCTTC.

With regard to this clone: Other DNA sequences in the same sample also yield this CDR3. The CDR3 is CASSLGRGLTEAFF. CDR3 sequence (DNA): TGTGCCAGCAGCTTAGGGAGGGGCTTAACTGAAGCTTTCTTT. The genes are TRBV7-9 and TRBJ1-1, with D perhaps TRBD1 (5 bases). The CDR3 totals 14 residues. Trimming pared 1 base from V and 5 bases from J, leaving 11 bases between. CDR1 SEHNR and CDR2 FQNEAQ come from the germline V gene (reference sequence).

The chain links TRBV7-2 to TRBJ2-3; 8 positions agree with TRBD2. Per germline, CDR1 SGHTA and CDR2 FQGNSA. CDR3 size: 15 residues. The J segment lost 4 bases and the V segment lost 4 bases, leaving 7 bases of the junction unmatched. The DNA of the CDR3 is TGTGCCAGCAGCTGGGAGCGGGAGTCCCCAGATACGCAGTATTTT. It is translated as CASSWERESPDTQYF.

The V call is TRBV4-1, the J call TRBJ2-1; D gene ambiguous. The germline CDR1 and CDR2 sequences are MGHRA and YSYEKL. V gave up 2 bases and J gave up 0 bases, with 8 bases separating them. CDR3 length equals 15 residues. CDR3 in DNA: TGCGCCAGCAGCCAACCGGCCATCTCCTACAATGAGCAGTTCTTC. Protein: CASSQPAISYNEQFF.

The chain recombines TRBV28 with TRBJ1-4, with TRBD1 as a possible D gene (5 bases). V was shortened by 5 bases and J by 5 bases, with 15 bases between the two germline ends. Germline CDR1 MDHEN, CDR2 SYDVKM. This CDR3 has 15 amino acids. CDR3 sequence reads: CASSPSGFGNEKLFF. DNA of the CDR3: TGTGCCAGCAGTCCTTCAGGGTTTGGGAATGAAAAACTGTTTTTT.